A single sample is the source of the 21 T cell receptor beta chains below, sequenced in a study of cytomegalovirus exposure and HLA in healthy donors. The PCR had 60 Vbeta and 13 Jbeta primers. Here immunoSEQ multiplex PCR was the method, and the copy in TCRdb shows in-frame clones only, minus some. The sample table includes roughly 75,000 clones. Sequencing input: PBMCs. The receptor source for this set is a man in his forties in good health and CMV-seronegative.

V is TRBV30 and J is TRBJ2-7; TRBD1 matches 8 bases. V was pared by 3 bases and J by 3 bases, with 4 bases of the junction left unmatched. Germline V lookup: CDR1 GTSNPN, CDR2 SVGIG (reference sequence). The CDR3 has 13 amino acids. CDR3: CAWRTTGGYEQYF. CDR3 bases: TGTGCCTGGAGGACCACAGGGGGCTACGAGCAGTACTTC.

CDR3 sequence (DNA): TGCGCCAGCAGCTTGGCCTACAGGGCGCGCTCCTACGAGCAGTACTTC. Translation: CASSLAYRARSYEQYF. V gene TRBV5-1 combines with J gene TRBJ2-7, with D possibly TRBD1 on 6 matching bases. CDR3 length: 16 residues. Germline CDR1 reads SGHRS; CDR2 reads YFSETQ. Trimming took 0 bases from V and 0 from J, leaving 13 bases between them.

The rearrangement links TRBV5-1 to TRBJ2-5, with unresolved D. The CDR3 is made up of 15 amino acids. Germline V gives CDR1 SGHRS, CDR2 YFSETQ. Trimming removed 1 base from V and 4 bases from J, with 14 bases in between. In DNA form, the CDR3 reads TGCGCCAGCAGCTTGTTATCAACGGGTTTAGAGACCCAGTACTTC. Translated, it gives CASSLLSTGLETQYF.

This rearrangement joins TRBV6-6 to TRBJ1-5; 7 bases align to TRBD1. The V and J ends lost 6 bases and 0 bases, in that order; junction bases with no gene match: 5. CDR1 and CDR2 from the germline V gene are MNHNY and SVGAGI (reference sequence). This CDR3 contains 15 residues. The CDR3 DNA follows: TGTGCCAGCAGATCGACAGGGTATAGCAATCAGCCCCAGCATTTT. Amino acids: CASRSTGYSNQPQHF.

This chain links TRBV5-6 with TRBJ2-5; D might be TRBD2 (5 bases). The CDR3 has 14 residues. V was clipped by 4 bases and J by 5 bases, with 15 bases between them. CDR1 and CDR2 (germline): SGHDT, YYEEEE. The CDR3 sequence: CASSPAGGQETQYF. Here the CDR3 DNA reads TGTGCCAGCAGCCCCGCCGGAGGCCAGGAGACCCAGTACTTC. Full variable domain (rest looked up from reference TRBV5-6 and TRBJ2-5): DAGVTQSPTHLIKTRGQQVTLRCSPKSGHDTVSWYQQALGQGPQFIFQYYEEEERQRGNFPDRFSGHQFPNYSSELNVNALLLGDSALYLCASSPAGGQETQYFGPGTRLLVL.

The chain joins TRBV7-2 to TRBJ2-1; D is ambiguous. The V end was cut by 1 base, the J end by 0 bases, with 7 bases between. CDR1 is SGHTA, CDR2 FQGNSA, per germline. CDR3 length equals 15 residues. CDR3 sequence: CASSLDFSSYNEQFF. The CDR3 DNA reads TGTGCCAGCAGCTTAGACTTTTCCTCCTACAATGAGCAGTTCTTC.

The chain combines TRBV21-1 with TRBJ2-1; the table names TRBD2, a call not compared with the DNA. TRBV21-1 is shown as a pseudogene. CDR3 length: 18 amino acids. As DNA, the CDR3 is TGTGCCAGCAGGATTTTCCCAGGGGAGCGGGGCTCCTACAATGAGCAGTTCTTC. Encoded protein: CASRIFPGERGSYNEQFF.

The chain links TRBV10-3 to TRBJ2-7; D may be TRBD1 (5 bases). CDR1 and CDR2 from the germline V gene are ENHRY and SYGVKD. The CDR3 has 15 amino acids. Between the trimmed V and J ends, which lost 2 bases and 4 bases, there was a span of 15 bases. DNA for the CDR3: TGTGCCATCAGTGAGGGGGCTGCTACCGGGTACGAGCAGTACTTC. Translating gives CAISEGAATGYEQYF.

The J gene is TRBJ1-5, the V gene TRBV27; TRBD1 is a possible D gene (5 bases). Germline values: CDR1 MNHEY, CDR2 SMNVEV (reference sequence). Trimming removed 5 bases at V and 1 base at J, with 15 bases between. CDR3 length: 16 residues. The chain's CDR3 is CASSPSRGESNQPQHF. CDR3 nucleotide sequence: TGTGCCAGCAGTCCCTCCCGGGGGGAAAGCAATCAGCCCCAGCATTTT.

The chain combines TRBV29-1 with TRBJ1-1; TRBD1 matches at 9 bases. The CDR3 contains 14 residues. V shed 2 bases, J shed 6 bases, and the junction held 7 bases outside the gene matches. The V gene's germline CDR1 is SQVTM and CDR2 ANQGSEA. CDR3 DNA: TGCAGCGTTGAATTTGGGACAGGGACCTCTGAAGCTTTCTTT. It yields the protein CSVEFGTGTSEAFF.

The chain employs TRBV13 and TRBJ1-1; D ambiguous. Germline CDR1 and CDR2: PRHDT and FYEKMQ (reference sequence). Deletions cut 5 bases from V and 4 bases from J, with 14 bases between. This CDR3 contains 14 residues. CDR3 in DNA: TGTGCCAGCAGCCCGTTCGTATTCGGCACTGAAGCTTTCTTT. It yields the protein CASSPFVFGTEAFF.

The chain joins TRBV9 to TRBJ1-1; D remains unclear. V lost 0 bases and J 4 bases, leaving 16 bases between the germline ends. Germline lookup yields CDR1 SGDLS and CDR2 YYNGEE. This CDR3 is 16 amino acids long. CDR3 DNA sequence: TGTGCCAGCAGCGTAGGGTGGGGAGGGAAAGGCACTGAAGCTTTCTTT. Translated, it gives CASSVGWGGKGTEAFF.

The CDR3 is CASSLVYNTPQYYEQYF. The CDR3 DNA is TGTGCCAGCAGCTTGGTATACAATACCCCCCAATACTACGAGCAGTACTTC. This rearrangement joins TRBV5-8 to TRBJ2-7; no clear D gene. Trimming removed 0 bases at V and 3 bases at J, with 19 bases between. This CDR3 has 17 residues. Germline values: CDR1 SGHTS, CDR2 YDEGEE.

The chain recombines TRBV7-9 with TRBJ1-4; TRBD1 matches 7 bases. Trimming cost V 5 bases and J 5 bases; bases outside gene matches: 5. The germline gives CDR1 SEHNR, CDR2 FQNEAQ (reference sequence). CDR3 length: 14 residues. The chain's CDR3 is CASSEGTENEKLFF. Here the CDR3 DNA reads TGTGCCAGCAGCGAAGGGACAGAAAATGAAAAACTGTTTTTT.

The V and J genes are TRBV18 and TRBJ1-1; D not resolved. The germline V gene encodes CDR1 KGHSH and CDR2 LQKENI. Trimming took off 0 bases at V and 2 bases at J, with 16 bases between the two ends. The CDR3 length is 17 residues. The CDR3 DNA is TGTGCCAGCTCACCACCGGGCGCTCCGCTCGTCAACACTGAAGCTTTCTTT. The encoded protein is CASSPPGAPLVNTEAFF.

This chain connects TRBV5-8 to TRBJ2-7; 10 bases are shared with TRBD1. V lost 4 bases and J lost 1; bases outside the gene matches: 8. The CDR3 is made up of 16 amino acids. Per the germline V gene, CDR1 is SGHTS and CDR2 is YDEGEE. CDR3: CASSPGTGVGSYEQYF. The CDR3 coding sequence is TGTGCCAGCAGCCCCGGGACAGGGGTTGGGTCCTACGAGCAGTACTTC. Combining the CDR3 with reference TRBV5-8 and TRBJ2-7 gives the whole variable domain EAGVTQSPTHLIKTRGQQATLRCSPISGHTSVYWYQQALGLGLQFLLWYDEGEERNRGNFPPRFSGRQFPNYSSELNVNALELEDSALYLCASSPGTGVGSYEQYFGPGTRLTVT.

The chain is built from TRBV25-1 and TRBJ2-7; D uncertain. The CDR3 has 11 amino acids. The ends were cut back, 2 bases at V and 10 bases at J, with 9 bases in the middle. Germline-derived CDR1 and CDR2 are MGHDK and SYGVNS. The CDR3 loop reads CASSETGYQYF. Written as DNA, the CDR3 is TGTGCCAGCAGTGAAACCGGGTACCAGTACTTC.

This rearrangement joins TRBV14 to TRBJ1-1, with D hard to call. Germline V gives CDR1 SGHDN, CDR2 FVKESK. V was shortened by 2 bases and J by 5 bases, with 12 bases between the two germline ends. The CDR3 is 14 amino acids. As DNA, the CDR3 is TGTGCCAGCAGCCAAATTCTAACCCGGACTGAAGCTTTCTTT. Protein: CASSQILTRTEAFF.

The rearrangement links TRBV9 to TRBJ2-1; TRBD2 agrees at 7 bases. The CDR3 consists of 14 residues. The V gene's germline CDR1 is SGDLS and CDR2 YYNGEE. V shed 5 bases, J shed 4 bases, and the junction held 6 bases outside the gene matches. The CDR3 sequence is CASSQASGYNEQFF. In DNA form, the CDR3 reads TGTGCCAGCAGTCAGGCTAGCGGATACAATGAGCAGTTCTTC.

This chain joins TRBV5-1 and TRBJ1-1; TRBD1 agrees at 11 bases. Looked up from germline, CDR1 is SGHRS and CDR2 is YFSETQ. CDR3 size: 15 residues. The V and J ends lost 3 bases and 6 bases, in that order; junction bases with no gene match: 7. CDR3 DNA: TGCGCCAGCAGCTCGGACGGACAGGGGGCGGCTGAAGCTTTCTTT. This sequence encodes CASSSDGQGAAEAFF.

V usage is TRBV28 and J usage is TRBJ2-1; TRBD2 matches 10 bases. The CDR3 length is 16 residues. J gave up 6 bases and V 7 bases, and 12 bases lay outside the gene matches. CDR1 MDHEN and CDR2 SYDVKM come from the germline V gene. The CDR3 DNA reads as TGTGCCAGCAAAAAGAGAGGGCTAGCGGGAGTCAATGAGCAGTTCTTC. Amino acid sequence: CASKKRGLAGVNEQFF.